This T cell receptor (beta chain) was obtained from a study of blood T cell repertoires in COVID-19. As for the study in general: Sites across the United States, Italy and Spain contributed samples from acute and convalescent COVID-19. Sample material is recorded as cDNA or gDNA derived from T cells, B-cell-depleted T cells, or PBMCs.

As handled by the study authors: Researchers report that nucleated cell counts were estimated from reference gene primer amplification. Clones were read by immunoSEQ multiplex PCR, and TCRdb kept only the in-frame ones, dropping some. V and J calls and clone size are given by that table; D and trimming were obtained from the DNA. The top ten clones hold approximately 4.3% of a sample with hundreds of thousands of clones, roughly four fifths of them seen once. V shed 4 bases and J 5 bases; nucleotides not matched to a gene: 16. Germline V gives CDR1 SGHDT, CDR2 YYEEEE. The CDR3 has 17 residues. Enrolled through a virtual design, the participants were between 18 and 89 years of age and came from 24 US areas. This clone was found once.

This chain connects TRBV5-6 to TRBJ1-2; 8 bases are a match to TRBD1. The sample was PBMCs or T cells enriched from blood (not recorded which). The receptor was isolated from a man aged 25 to 40 with acute COVID-19. The CDR3 DNA is TGTGCCAGCAGCCCAAAAATAGGACAGGGACCGCCTTATGGCTACACCTTC. This translates into CASSPKIGQGPPYGYTF.